This is a list of T cell receptor beta chains from one sample in a study of blood T cell repertoires in COVID-19. Profiling relied on immunoSEQ multiplex PCR, and the TCRdb table lists in-frame clones only, not all of them. The table shows hundreds of thousands of clones, with around 90% occurring only once. Sequencing input: PBMCs or T cells enriched from blood (not recorded which). Every receptor here comes from a woman aged 60-75 years in a cohort exposed to, infected with or recovered from COVID-19 (not recorded which). Both conserved end residues are part of each CDR3. D genes are given only for firm matches. Clone size appears in some rows only: once, few, many, or a class for an expanded clone.

v_call	j_call	clone_size	d_call	cdr3_nt	cdr3_aa
TRBV27	TRBJ1-2	-	-	TGTGCCAGCAGTTTAGGGAGGGCTAACTATGGCTACACCTTC	CASSLGRANYGYTF
TRBV3-1/TRBV3-2	TRBJ2-1	-	TRBD2	TGTGCCAGCAGCCAAGTGGTAGCGGGAAGGAATGAGCAGTTCTTC	CASSQVVAGRNEQFF
TRBV7-8	TRBJ2-1	-	TRBD2	TGTGCCAGCAGCTTAACGGCTAGCGGGACCAAGAGGAATGAGCAGTTCTTC	CASSLTASGTKRNEQFF
TRBV7-8	TRBJ2-7	-	TRBD1	TGTGCCAGCAGCGGTGGACAGGGCTGGGAGCAGTACTTC	CASSGGQGWEQYF
TRBV19	TRBJ2-5	few	TRBD2	TGTGCCAGTAGTATAATAGCGGGTGTTCCAGAGACCCAGTACTTC	CASSIIAGVPETQYF
TRBV3-1/TRBV3-2	TRBJ2-1	-	TRBD2	TGTGCCAGCAGAGGGGGACTAGCGGGGTCGTCTCGTGAGCAGTTCTTC	CASRGGLAGSSREQFF
TRBV5-1	TRBJ2-3	-	TRBD2	TGCGCCAGCAGCTTGGGACTAGCTAGCACAGATACGCAGTATTTT	CASSLGLASTDTQYF
TRBV7-6	TRBJ2-5	-	-	TGTGCCAGCAGCTGGAGGGGGGGCGAGACCCAGTACTTC	CASSWRGGETQYF
TRBV5-4	TRBJ2-7	-	TRBD1	TGTGCCAGCAGCGCAACAAGGACAGGGGGGGGCCTAGGGACCTACGAGCAGTACTTC	CASSATRTGGGLGTYEQYF
TRBV23-1	TRBJ2-1	-	TRBD1	TGCGCCGCCCCCAAGGGGGACAGGACGGGCAATGAGCAGTTCTTC	CAAPKGDRTGNEQFF
TRBV7-9	TRBJ1-5	-	-	TGTGCCAGCAGCTACGGGACACGCAATCAGCCCCAGCATTTT	CASSYGTRNQPQHF
TRBV6-4	TRBJ1-1	-	-	TGTGCCAGCAGAGCCTCCGGGACACACACTGAAGCTTTCTTT	CASRASGTHTEAFF
TRBV4-1	TRBJ1-6	-	TRBD1	TGCGCCAGCAGCCAAACGGGACAGGCCGATTCACCCCTCCACTTT	CASSQTGQADSPLHF
TRBV6-4	TRBJ2-1	-	-	TGTGCCAGCAGTGGACAGTACAATGAGCAGTTCTTC	CASSGQYNEQFF
TRBV12-1	TRBJ2-3	-	-	TGTGCCAGCAGCTCACACCCGGGGGGATCGGGCGCGGTTGAGGCAGATACGCAGTATTTT	CASSSHPGGSGAVEADTQYF
TRBV7-9	TRBJ2-5	-	TRBD2	TGTGCCAGCAGCTTTAGCGGGAGGGGCCAAGAGACCCAGTACTTC	CASSFSGRGQETQYF
TRBV6-2/TRBV6-3	TRBJ2-1	once	TRBD1	TGTGCCAGCAGTTACCCCATAAGGACAGGGAGATTTGGCTCCTACAATGAGCAGTTCTTC	CASSYPIRTGRFGSYNEQFF
TRBV5-1	TRBJ1-6	-	-	TGCGCCAGCAGCTTGGACGGGGGGCCCGTTGGGGCCCTCCACTTT	CASSLDGGPVGALHF
TRBV7-2	TRBJ1-3	-	-	TGTGCCAGCAGCTTAGCGCCGGGACTGATCTCTGGAAACACCATATATTTT	CASSLAPGLISGNTIYF
TRBV15	TRBJ2-7	-	TRBD1	TGTGCCACCAGCTCCCGGGACAGGGGGAATACCTACGAGCAGTACTTC	CATSSRDRGNTYEQYF
TRBV3-1/TRBV3-2	TRBJ2-6	-	TRBD1	TGTGCCAGCAGCCCCCGGGACAGGGACTCTGGGGCCAACGTCCTGACTTTC	CASSPRDRDSGANVLTF
TRBV9	TRBJ2-3	-	TRBD2	TGTGCCAGCAGCGTCACTAGCGGGAGCCTCACAGATACGCAGTATTTT	CASSVTSGSLTDTQYF
TRBV19	TRBJ2-1	-	TRBD2	TGTGCCAGTAGTAGCGGGAGGATTACCGACAATGAGCAGTTCTTC	CASSSGRITDNEQFF
TRBV28	TRBJ1-4	once	-	TGTGCCAGCAGTCCACAGGCTGGAAATGAAAAACTGTTTTTT	CASSPQAGNEKLFF
TRBV7-3	TRBJ2-5	-	TRBD2	TGTGCCAGCAGCAAAAGCGGGGGAGGAGAGACCCAGTACTTC	CASSKSGGGETQYF
TRBV6-5	TRBJ1-1	-	-	TGTGCCAGCAGTTCACCCGGCCGGGGGAACACTGAAGCTTTCTTT	CASSSPGRGNTEAFF
TRBV28	TRBJ1-5	-	-	TGTGCCAGCAGTGCACCCCCAGGGATTCAGCCCCAGCATTTT	CASSAPPGIQPQHF
TRBV7-3	TRBJ2-3	-	TRBD2	TGTGCCAGCAGCCTCGGGCTAGCGGGTTCGAGAGATACGCAGTATTTT	CASSLGLAGSRDTQYF
TRBV5-4	TRBJ2-7	-	-	TGTGCCAGCAGCTTGAGGGCCCAGGGTTCCAACGAGCAGTACTTC	CASSLRAQGSNEQYF
TRBV6-5	TRBJ2-2	-	TRBD2	TGTGCCAGCAGTTACAAACTAGCGGGCGTCACCGGGGAGCTGTTTTTT	CASSYKLAGVTGELFF
TRBV5-4	TRBJ1-4	-	TRBD1	TGTGCCAGCAGCTCCGGGACAGGCCCCGAAAAACTGTTTTTT	CASSSGTGPEKLFF
TRBV24-1	TRBJ2-7	-	-	TGTGCCACCAGTGATACCGGGATCTCCTACGAGCAGTACTTC	CATSDTGISYEQYF
TRBV19	TRBJ2-5	-	-	TGTGCCAGTAGTATAGATCGAGGAGGCCAAGAGACCCAGTACTTC	CASSIDRGGQETQYF
TRBV5-1	TRBJ2-1	once	-	TGCGCCAGCAGCTCCGCACCGGGGGTGAGCGATGAGCAGTTCTTC	CASSSAPGVSDEQFF
TRBV5-1	TRBJ2-3	-	-	TGCGCCAGCAGCGGGTTGACTAGGGGCCCCGATACGCAGTATTTT	CASSGLTRGPDTQYF
TRBV7-9	TRBJ2-1	few	-	TGTGCCAGCAGCCCCCCCCTAACCAACAATGAGCAGTTCTTC	CASSPPLTNNEQFF
TRBV24-1	TRBJ1-1	-	-	TGTGCCACCAGTTCCTCGGACAGATCCACTGAAGCTTTCTTT	CATSSSDRSTEAFF
TRBV18	TRBJ1-6	once	TRBD1	TGTGCCAGCTCACCTTACGGGACAGCTGATTCACCCCTCCACTTT	CASSPYGTADSPLHF
TRBV24-1	TRBJ1-2	-	TRBD1	TGTGCCACCAGTGGGATGGGACAGACCTATGGCTACACCTTC	CATSGMGQTYGYTF
TRBV29-1	TRBJ2-3	-	-	TGCAGCGTGGCCCTCAGGGGTCCCCCAGATACGCAGTATTTT	CSVALRGPPDTQYF
TRBV6-2/TRBV6-3	TRBJ2-1	-	TRBD2	TGTGCCAGCAACCCAGCCGTCGGGAGGACTGCGAATGAGCAGTTCTTC	CASNPAVGRTANEQFF
TRBV7-3	TRBJ2-2	-	-	TGTGCCAGCAGCTTATCAGGGGCGAACGGGGAGCTGTTTTTT	CASSLSGANGELFF
TRBV7-9	TRBJ1-4	-	TRBD1	TGTGCCAGCAGCCCCACCTCCGGGACAGGACGGTGGAAACTGTTTTTT	CASSPTSGTGRWKLFF
TRBV29-1	TRBJ2-7	-	-	TGCAGCGTTGAACTCTCCGGGAGATTGGGGATTTGGGAGCAGTACTTC	CSVELSGRLGIWEQYF
TRBV19	TRBJ1-5	-	-	TGTGCCAGTAGTACAGACAGAATCAATCAGCCCCAGCATTTT	CASSTDRINQPQHF